Presented here are 21 T cell receptor beta chains from one specimen sequenced in a study of T cell responses to AZD1222 COVID-19 vaccine. Generated by immunoSEQ multiplex PCR, the TCRdb table keeps only in-frame clones and is missing some. Of 90,000 or so clones listed, 88% are singletons. The sample in question was peripheral blood, obtained on day 0 of AZD1222 vaccination. The receptors derive from an adult in good health.

The CDR3 spells CASSRTGTSGFSYEQYF. The CDR3 DNA follows: TGTGCCAGCAGCCGTACCGGGACTAGCGGCTTCTCCTACGAGCAGTACTTC. V is TRBV7-9 and J is TRBJ2-7; 11 bases are shared with TRBD2. The germline gives CDR1 SEHNR, CDR2 FQNEAQ (reference sequence). Trimming took 5 bases from V and 0 from J; bases not matched to a gene: 9. This CDR3 contains 17 residues.

The V call is TRBV9, the J call TRBJ2-5; D is unresolved. CDR3 length: 13 residues. Germline V gene sequence: CDR1 SGDLS, CDR2 YYNGEE. The V end was cut by 0 bases, the J end by 1 base, with 4 bases between. The CDR3 loop reads CASSVAGQETQYF. The CDR3 DNA is TGTGCCAGCAGCGTAGCAGGCCAAGAGACCCAGTACTTC.

The chain is built from TRBV25-1 and TRBJ2-2; no clear D gene. This CDR3 spans 13 amino acids. The V end lost 1 base, the J end lost 3 bases, and 3 bases lay between the germline ends. Germline V CDR1 and CDR2: MGHDK, SYGVNS. CDR3 in amino acids: CASSESYTGELFF. In nucleotides, the CDR3 is TGTGCCAGCAGTGAATCCTACACCGGGGAGCTGTTTTTT.

For this clone: In the same sample, other DNA sequences code for this CDR3. V gene TRBV7-2 combines with J gene TRBJ2-7, with D tentatively TRBD2 (6 bases). V shed 1 base and J shed 2 bases, with 9 bases lying between them. CDR1 and CDR2 from the germline V gene are SGHTA and FQGNSA. The CDR3 totals 14 residues. The CDR3 spells CASSLELATYEQYF. DNA for the CDR3: TGTGCCAGCAGCTTAGAACTAGCTACCTACGAGCAGTACTTC.

This clone was detected once. The chain links TRBV19 to TRBJ1-5, with no clear D. CDR3 length: 14 amino acids. From germline, CDR1 is LNHDA and CDR2 SQIVND (reference sequence). The V end lost 7 bases, the J end lost 5 bases, and 15 bases lay between the germline ends. The CDR3 loop reads CASKGQVIHQPQHF. CDR3 DNA: TGTGCCAGTAAGGGCCAGGTGATACATCAGCCCCAGCATTTT.

The rearrangement uses TRBV6-2 or TRBV6-3 and TRBJ1-5; perhaps TRBD1 as D (5 bases). CDR3 length: 17 residues. V lost 2 bases to trimming and J lost 0 bases, with 14 bases between them. CDR1 and CDR2 from the germline V gene are MNHEY and SVGEGT. The CDR3: CASSYPAGKNSNQPQHF. In DNA form, the CDR3 reads TGTGCCAGCAGTTACCCGGCAGGGAAAAATAGCAATCAGCCCCAGCATTTT.

The J gene is TRBJ1-6, the V gene TRBV11-2; 7 bases match TRBD1. Germline values: CDR1 SGHAT, CDR2 FQNNGV. This CDR3 spans 15 amino acids. The V segment lost 3 bases and the J segment 10 bases; nucleotides outside the gene matches: 9. CDR3 in DNA: TGTGCCAGCAGCTTGGTGCAGACAGGGTACTCACCCCTCCACTTT. It is translated as CASSLVQTGYSPLHF. Based on the CDR3 plus reference TRBV11-2 and TRBJ1-6, the full variable domain is EAGVAQSPRYKIIEKRQSVAFWCNPISGHATLYWYQQILGQGPKLLIQFQNNGVVDDSQLPKDRFSAERLKGVDSTLKIQPAKLEDSAVYLCASSLVQTGYSPLHFGNGTRLTVT.

This chain joins TRBV24-1 and TRBJ1-5; 9 nucleotides line up with TRBD1. The ends lost 5 bases at V and 5 bases at J; junction bases unmatched: 3. The CDR3 has 14 residues. The germline V gene encodes CDR1 KGHDR and CDR2 SFDVKD. CDR3 nucleotide sequence: TGTGCCACCAGTGGGACAGGGGACGATCAGCCCCAGCATTTT. It encodes CATSGTGDDQPQHF.

The chain recombines TRBV3-1 (or the pseudogene TRBV3-2) with TRBJ1-5, with TRBD1 matching 9 bases. J gave up 0 bases and V 3 bases, and 6 bases lay outside the gene matches. Germline V gives CDR1 LGHDT, CDR2 YNNKEL (reference sequence). The CDR3 length is 17 residues. The CDR3 reads CASSQERDRDSNQPQHF. In DNA form, the CDR3 reads TGTGCCAGCAGCCAGGAACGGGACAGGGATAGCAATCAGCCCCAGCATTTT.

The chain has TRBV7-9 and TRBJ2-1; D is possibly TRBD2 (6 bases). V was shortened by 11 bases and J by 0 bases, with 23 bases between the two germline ends. The CDR3 runs to 17 residues. Germline V gene lookup returns CDR1 SEHNR and CDR2 FQNEAQ (reference sequence). The CDR3 region is CARQAPAEGSSYNEQFF. The CDR3 bases are TGTGCCCGCCAAGCCCCAGCGGAGGGAAGCTCCTACAATGAGCAGTTCTTC.

The chain links TRBV3-1 (or the pseudogene TRBV3-2) to TRBJ1-1; D unresolved. CDR1 and CDR2 (germline): LGHDT, YNNKEL (reference sequence). The V end was cut by 5 bases, the J end by 4 bases, with 8 bases between. The CDR3 is 12 amino acids. Here the CDR3 DNA reads TGTGCCAGCAGCAATGGCCTCACTGAAGCTTTCTTT. Protein product: CASSNGLTEAFF.

This chain connects TRBV28 to TRBJ2-7; TRBD2 agrees at 13 bases. There are 15 residues in the CDR3. Germline assignment: CDR1 MDHEN and CDR2 SYDVKM. V trimming: 8 bases; J trimming: 7 bases; junction bases outside the gene matches: 11. For the CDR3, the DNA is TGTGCCAGCGGCCCCGGGACTAGCGGGACGGGGGAGCAGTACTTC. Translated, it gives CASGPGTSGTGEQYF.

This clone was seen a single time. This chain uses TRBV5-1 with TRBJ1-1, with 9 bases fitting TRBD1. With V trimmed by 1 base and J by 11 bases, 9 bases remained unmatched. This CDR3 has 14 amino acids. Germline V gene lookup returns CDR1 SGHRS and CDR2 YFSETQ. This chain's CDR3 is CASSLRTGGNEAFF. DNA of the CDR3: TGCGCCAGCAGCTTGAGAACAGGGGGCAACGAGGCTTTCTTT.

This chain links TRBV6-5 with TRBJ1-2; the D gene is possibly TRBD1 (5 bases). V lost 2 bases and J lost 5, with 12 bases in between. CDR3 size: 14 residues. Germline CDR1 and CDR2: MNHEY and SVGAGI. The CDR3 DNA reads as TGTGCCAGCAGTTACCGCGGGCCAGGGTATGGCTACACCTTC. Protein sequence: CASSYRGPGYGYTF.

This sequence joins TRBV2 and TRBJ2-6; the D gene is possibly TRBD1 (6 bases). Germline CDR1 is SNHLY and CDR2 is FYNNEI. V gave up 3 bases and J gave up 1 base, with 13 bases separating them. The CDR3 contains 17 residues. The CDR3 region is CASSESNRESGANVLTF. The CDR3, as DNA: TGTGCCAGCAGTGAGAGTAACAGGGAATCTGGGGCCAACGTCCTGACTTTC.

DNA of the CDR3: TGTGCCAGCGGGGAGCGGACCTATTCCTACGAGCAGTACTTC. It translates to CASGERTYSYEQYF. The V call is TRBV28, the J call TRBJ2-7, with a weak D call TRBD2 (5 bases). The length of the CDR3 is 14 residues. Germline assignment: CDR1 MDHEN and CDR2 SYDVKM. The V and J ends lost 8 bases and 1 base respectively, with 15 bases between them.

This chain connects TRBV5-8 to TRBJ1-5; maybe TRBD1 (5 bases). Germline V gene sequence: CDR1 SGHTS, CDR2 YDEGEE. The CDR3 sequence is 15 residues long. Trimming cost V 4 bases and J 7 bases, with 18 bases left between them. The DNA for the CDR3 is TGTGCCAGCAGCGCTATACGGCCTGGGGGGCAGCCCCAGCATTTT. This encodes CASSAIRPGGQPQHF.

This clone was counted between two and nine times. The rearrangement uses TRBV6-2 or TRBV6-3 and TRBJ2-7; perhaps TRBD2 as D (6 bases). Germline assignment: CDR1 MNHEY and CDR2 SVGEGT. There are 13 residues in the CDR3. Trimming removed 2 bases from V and 4 bases from J, with 9 bases in between. CDR3 sequence: CASSYPGGYEQYF. CDR3 nucleotide sequence: TGTGCCAGCAGTTACCCCGGGGGATACGAGCAGTACTTC.

V and J are TRBV19 and TRBJ2-1; D is undetermined. CDR3 size: 13 residues. Germline CDR1 is LNHDA and CDR2 is SQIVND (reference sequence). Trimming stripped 5 bases from V and 11 bases from J, with 16 bases between. This chain's CDR3 is CASSLPRQFKQFF. CDR3 DNA: TGTGCCAGTAGTCTACCACGACAATTCAAGCAGTTCTTC.

The chain joins TRBV18 to TRBJ2-1, with TRBD1 matching 10 bases. This CDR3 has 15 residues. Germline V gene sequence: CDR1 KGHSH, CDR2 LQKENI. J was trimmed by 5 bases and V by 4 bases; bases with no gene match: 5. The CDR3 here is CASSRPGQGNNEQFF. CDR3 bases: TGTGCCAGCTCACGACCGGGACAGGGGAACAATGAGCAGTTCTTC. The variable domain in full, completed from reference TRBV18 and TRBJ2-1, reads NAGVMQNPRHLVRRRGQEARLRCSPMKGHSHVYWYRQLPEEGLKFMVYLQKENIIDESGMPKERFSAEFPKEGPSILRIQQVVRGDSAAYFCASSRPGQGNNEQFFGPGTRLTVL.

This chain uses TRBV9 with TRBJ1-3, with a possible D match to TRBD1 (6 bases). V lost 4 bases and J lost 0, with 14 bases in between. The CDR3 length is 16 residues. From germline, CDR1 is SGDLS and CDR2 YYNGEE. The CDR3 region has the DNA TGTGCCAGCAGCCCTATGGGGGGCCCCTCTGGAAACACCATATATTTT. This sequence encodes CASSPMGGPSGNTIYF.